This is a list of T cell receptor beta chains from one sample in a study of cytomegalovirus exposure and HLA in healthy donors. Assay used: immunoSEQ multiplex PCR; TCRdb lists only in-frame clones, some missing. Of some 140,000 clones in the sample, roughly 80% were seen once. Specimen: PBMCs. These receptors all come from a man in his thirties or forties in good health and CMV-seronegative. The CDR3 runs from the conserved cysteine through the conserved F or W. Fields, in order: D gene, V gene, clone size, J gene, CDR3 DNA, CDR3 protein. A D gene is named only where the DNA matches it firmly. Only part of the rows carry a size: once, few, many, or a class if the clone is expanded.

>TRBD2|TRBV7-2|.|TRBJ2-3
TGTGCCAGCAGCTCCCTCGGGACTAGCGGGGGGGGAGCAGATACGCAGTATTTT
CASSSLGTSGGGADTQYF
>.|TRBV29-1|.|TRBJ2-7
TGCAGCGTTGATCCCGGTGGGGGGATCGGCTACGAGCAGTACTTC
CSVDPGGGIGYEQYF
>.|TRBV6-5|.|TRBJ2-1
TGTGCCAGCAGCCTCGGGGACAGCGGCGGGGATGAGCAGTTCTTC
CASSLGDSGGDEQFF
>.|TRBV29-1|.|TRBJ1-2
TGCAGCGCCGAAGAGGATCCGGGAGTAACTAACTATGGCTACACCTTC
CSAEEDPGVTNYGYTF
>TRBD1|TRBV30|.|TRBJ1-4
TGTGCCTGGAGTGTACACATTGGACAGGGGAATGAAAAACTGTTTTTT
CAWSVHIGQGNEKLFF
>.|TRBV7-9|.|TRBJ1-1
TGTTCCAGCCGAGCCGGGTCATACGCTGAAGCTTTCTTT
CSSRAGSYAEAFF
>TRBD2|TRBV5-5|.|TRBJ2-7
TGTGCCAGCAGCTTTAAGACTAGCGGAGGTGAGCAGTACTTC
CASSFKTSGGEQYF
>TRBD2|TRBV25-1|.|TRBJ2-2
TGTGCCAGCAGTGAAACTAGCGCACGAGGGAACACCGGGGAGCTGTTTTTT
CASSETSARGNTGELFF
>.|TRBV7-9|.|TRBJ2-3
TGTTCCAGCAGGGGAGCGGGAGATACGCAGTATTTT
CSSRGAGDTQYF
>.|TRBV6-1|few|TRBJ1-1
TGTGCCAGCAGTGTCGCGGGGGCTGTGAACACTGAAGCTTTCTTT
CASSVAGAVNTEAFF
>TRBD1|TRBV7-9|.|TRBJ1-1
TGTGCCGCCCGACAGGGGCTGACTGAAGCTTTCTTT
CAARQGLTEAFF
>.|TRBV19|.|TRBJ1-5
TGTGCCAGTAGTGCCGGGGGACCCCAGCATTTT
CASSAGGPQHF
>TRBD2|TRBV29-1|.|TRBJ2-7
TGCAGCGTTGATGGGACTAGCGGTTCCTACGAGCAGTACTTC
CSVDGTSGSYEQYF
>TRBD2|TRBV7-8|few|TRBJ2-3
TGTGCCAGCAGCCCCTACCGGGTTATTAGCGGGAGAACAGATACGCAGTATTTT
CASSPYRVISGRTDTQYF
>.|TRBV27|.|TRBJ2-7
TGTGCCAGCAGTTGGGGAGGGGGGGACGAGCAGTACTTC
CASSWGGGDEQYF
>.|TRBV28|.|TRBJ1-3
TGTGCCACCGGGGGAATAGGAAACACCATATATTTT
CATGGIGNTIYF
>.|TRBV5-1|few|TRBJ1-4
TGCGCCAGCAGCTTGGCCACAGGGTTTGAAAAACTGTTTTTT
CASSLATGFEKLFF
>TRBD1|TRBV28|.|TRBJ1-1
TGTGCCAGCAGCACCGCAGGGGGTTACACTGAAGCTTTCTTT
CASSTAGGYTEAFF
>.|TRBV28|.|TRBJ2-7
TGTGCCAGCAGTAGCCTGGGGACTGTGAGCTCCTACGAGCAGTACTTC
CASSSLGTVSSYEQYF
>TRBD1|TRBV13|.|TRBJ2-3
TGTGCCAGCAGCTTAGGGAGGGGGCGGACAGATACGCAGTATTTT
CASSLGRGRTDTQYF
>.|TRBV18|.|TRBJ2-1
TGTGCCAGCTCACCACTGTCCTCCTCGGGTGAGCAGTTCTTC
CASSPLSSSGEQFF
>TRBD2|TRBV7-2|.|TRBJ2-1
TGTGCCAGCAGCTTAACTAGCGGGAGGGCCAGCGTACTGTTCTTC
CASSLTSGRASVLFF
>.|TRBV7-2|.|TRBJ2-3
TGTGCCAGCAGCCCACAAGTTGGAGATACGCAGTATTTT
CASSPQVGDTQYF
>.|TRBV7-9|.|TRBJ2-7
TGTGCCAGCAGCTTAGGTCCGGGGAGGACTTACGAGCAGTACTTC
CASSLGPGRTYEQYF
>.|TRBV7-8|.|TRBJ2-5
TGTGCCAGCAGTCCCGGGGTCAGCACGGACCAAGAGACCCAGTACTTC
CASSPGVSTDQETQYF
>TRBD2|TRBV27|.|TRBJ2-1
TGTGCCAGCAGTTCCCTAGCGGGATACTCCTACAATGAGCAGTTCTTC
CASSSLAGYSYNEQFF
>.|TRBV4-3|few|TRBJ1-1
TGCGCCAGCAGCCAAGATAGCATGCGGAACACTGAAGCTTTCTTT
CASSQDSMRNTEAFF
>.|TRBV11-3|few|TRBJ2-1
TGTGCCAGCAGCTTAGGAGACTCCAATGAGCAGTTCTTC
CASSLGDSNEQFF
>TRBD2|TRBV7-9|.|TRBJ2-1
TGTGCCTACGGGAGGGGGTTCTACAATGAGCAGTTCTTC
CAYGRGFYNEQFF
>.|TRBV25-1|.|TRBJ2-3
TGTGCCAGCAGTGAAGGGGGGGATACGCAGTATTTT
CASSEGGDTQYF
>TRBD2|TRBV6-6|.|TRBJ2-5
TGTGCCAGCAGTCTACTCGCGGGAGACCCCTCCGGGGAGCAGTACTTC
CASSLLAGDPSGEQYF
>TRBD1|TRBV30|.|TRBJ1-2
TGTGCCTCACTCCCGGGACAGGGAACAGATGGCTACACCTTC
CASLPGQGTDGYTF
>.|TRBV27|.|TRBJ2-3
TGTGCCAGCAGTTCACAGGGAATCACAGATACGCAGTATTTT
CASSSQGITDTQYF
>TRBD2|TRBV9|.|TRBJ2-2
TGTGCCAGCAGCTTGAATGGACTAGCGAACACCGGGGAGCTGTTTTTT
CASSLNGLANTGELFF
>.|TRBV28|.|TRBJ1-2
TGTGCCAGCAGTTCCACCGCGGGGGGCTACACCTTC
CASSSTAGGYTF
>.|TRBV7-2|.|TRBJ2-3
TGTGCCAGCAGCTTAGGGCAGGGGAAAACAGATACGCAGTATTTT
CASSLGQGKTDTQYF
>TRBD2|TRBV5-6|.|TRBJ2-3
TGTGCCAGCAGCCGGATCAAACCCCTTAGCGGGACTTTGCATACGCAGTATTTT
CASSRIKPLSGTLHTQYF
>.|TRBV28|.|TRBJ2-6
TGTGCCAGCAGTTTAGGAGGCTCTGGGGCCAACGTCCTGACTTTC
CASSLGGSGANVLTF
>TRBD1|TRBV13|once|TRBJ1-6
TGTGCCAGCAGCCCCGACAGGGTCTCACCCCTCCACTTT
CASSPDRVSPLHF
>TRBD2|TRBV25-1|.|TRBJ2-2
TGTGCCAGCACTGGTCTAGCGGGAGGCGGCGGGGAGCTGTTTTTT
CASTGLAGGGGELFF
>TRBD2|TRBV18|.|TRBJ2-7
TGTGCCAGCTCACCAGCTAGCGGGAGTGAGTACGAGCAGTACTTC
CASSPASGSEYEQYF
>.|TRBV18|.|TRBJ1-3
TGTGCCAGCTCACTCCGGGGGGCTTCTGGAAACACCATATATTTT
CASSLRGASGNTIYF
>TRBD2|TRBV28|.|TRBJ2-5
TGTGCCAGCAGTTCCAGGACGGGGGGTCGAGAGACCCAGTACTTC
CASSSRTGGRETQYF
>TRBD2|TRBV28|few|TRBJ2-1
TGTGCCAGCAGTTTAAACCTAGCGGCTGACAATGAGCAGTTCTTC
CASSLNLAADNEQFF
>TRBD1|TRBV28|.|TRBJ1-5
TGTGCCAGCATAGGAGGGGGCGCGGGTTCACAGCCCCAGCATTTT
CASIGGGAGSQPQHF
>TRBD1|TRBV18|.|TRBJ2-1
TGTGCCAGCTCACCCTTAGACAGGGGGGCGTCCAATGAGCAGTTCTTC
CASSPLDRGASNEQFF
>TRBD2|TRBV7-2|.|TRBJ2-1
TGTGCCAGCAGCTACTTAGCGGGAGGGTCCGACGGATACAATGAGCAGTTCTTC
CASSYLAGGSDGYNEQFF
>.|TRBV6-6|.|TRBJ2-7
TGTGCCAGCAACATACCCCCCTACGAGCAGTACTTC
CASNIPPYEQYF
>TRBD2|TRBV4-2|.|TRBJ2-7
TGTGCCAGCAGCCAAGATGGTACTAGCGGGAGCTACGAGCAGTACTTC
CASSQDGTSGSYEQYF
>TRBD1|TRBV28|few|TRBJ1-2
TGTGCCAGCAGTCCTACACCGACAGGGGTCGGCGGCTACACCTTC
CASSPTPTGVGGYTF
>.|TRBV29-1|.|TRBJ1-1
TGCAGCGGCACGTCAGGTGGTCTTGTGAACACTGAAGCTTTCTTT
CSGTSGGLVNTEAFF
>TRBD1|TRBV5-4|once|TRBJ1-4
TGTGCCAGCAGCTTCGGGACAGGGGTCGAAAAACTGTTTTTT
CASSFGTGVEKLFF
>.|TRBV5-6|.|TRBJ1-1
TGTGCCAGCAGCTTCACAGGGAACACTGAAGCTTTCTTT
CASSFTGNTEAFF
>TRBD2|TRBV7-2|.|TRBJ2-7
TGTGCCAGCAGCTCCGAACTAGCGGGAGGGTACGAGCAGTACTTC
CASSSELAGGYEQYF
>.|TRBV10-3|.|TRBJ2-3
TGTGCCATCAGTGCGGGGGATGGGGGCACAGATACGCAGTATTTT
CAISAGDGGTDTQYF
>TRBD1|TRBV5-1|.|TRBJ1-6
TGCGCCAGCAGCTTGTATGGCCAGGGGGCTTCCTATAATTCACCCCTCCACTTT
CASSLYGQGASYNSPLHF